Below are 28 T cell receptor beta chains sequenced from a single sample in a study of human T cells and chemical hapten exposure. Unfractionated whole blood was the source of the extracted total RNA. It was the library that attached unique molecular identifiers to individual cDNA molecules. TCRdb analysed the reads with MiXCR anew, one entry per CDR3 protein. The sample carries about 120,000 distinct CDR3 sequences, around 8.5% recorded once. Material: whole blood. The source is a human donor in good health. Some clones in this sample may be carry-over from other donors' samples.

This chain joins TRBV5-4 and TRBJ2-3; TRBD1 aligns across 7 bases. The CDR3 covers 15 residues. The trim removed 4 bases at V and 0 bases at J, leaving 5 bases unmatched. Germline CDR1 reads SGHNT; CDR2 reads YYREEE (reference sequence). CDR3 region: CASSARDSSTDTQYF. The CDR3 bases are TGTGCCAGCAGCGCCCGGGACAGTAGCACAGATACGCAGTATTTT.

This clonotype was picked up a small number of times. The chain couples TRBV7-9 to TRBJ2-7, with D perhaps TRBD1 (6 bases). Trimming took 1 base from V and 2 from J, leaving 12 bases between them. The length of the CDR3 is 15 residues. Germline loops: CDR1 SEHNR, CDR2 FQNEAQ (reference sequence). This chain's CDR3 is CASSLGSGQTYEQYF. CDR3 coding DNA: TGTGCCAGCAGCTTAGGGTCTGGACAGACCTACGAGCAGTACTTC.

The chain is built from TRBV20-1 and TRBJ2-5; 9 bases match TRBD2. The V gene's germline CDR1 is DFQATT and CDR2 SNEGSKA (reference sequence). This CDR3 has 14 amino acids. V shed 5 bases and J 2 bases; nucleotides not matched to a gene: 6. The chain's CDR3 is CSASKLAGQETQYF. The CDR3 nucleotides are TGCAGTGCTTCCAAGCTAGCGGGGCAAGAGACCCAGTACTTC.

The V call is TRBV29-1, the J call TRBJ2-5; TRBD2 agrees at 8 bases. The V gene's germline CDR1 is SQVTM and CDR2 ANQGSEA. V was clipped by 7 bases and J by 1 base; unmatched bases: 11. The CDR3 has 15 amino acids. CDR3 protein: CSAFFLTSGQETQYF. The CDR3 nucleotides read TGCAGCGCCTTTTTTCTCACTAGCGGCCAAGAGACCCAGTACTTC.

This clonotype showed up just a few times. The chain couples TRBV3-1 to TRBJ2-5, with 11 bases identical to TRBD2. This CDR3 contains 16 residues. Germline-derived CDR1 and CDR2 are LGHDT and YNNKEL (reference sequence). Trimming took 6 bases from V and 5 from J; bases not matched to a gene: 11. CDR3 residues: CASRQLSGLAGETQYF. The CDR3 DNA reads TGTGCCAGCAGACAGCTCTCCGGACTAGCGGGCGAGACCCAGTACTTC.

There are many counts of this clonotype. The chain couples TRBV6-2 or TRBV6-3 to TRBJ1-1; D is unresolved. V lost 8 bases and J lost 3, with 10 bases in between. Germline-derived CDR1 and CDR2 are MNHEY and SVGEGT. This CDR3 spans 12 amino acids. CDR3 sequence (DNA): TGTGCCAGCTCCGGATCTGACACTGAAGCTTTCTTT. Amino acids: CASSGSDTEAFF.

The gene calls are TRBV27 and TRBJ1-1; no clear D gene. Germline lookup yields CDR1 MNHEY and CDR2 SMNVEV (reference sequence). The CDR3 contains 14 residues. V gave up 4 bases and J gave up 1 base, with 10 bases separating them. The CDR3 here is CASSSQFRNTEAFF. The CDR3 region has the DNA TGTGCCAGCAGTTCACAGTTTAGGAACACTGAAGCTTTCTTT.

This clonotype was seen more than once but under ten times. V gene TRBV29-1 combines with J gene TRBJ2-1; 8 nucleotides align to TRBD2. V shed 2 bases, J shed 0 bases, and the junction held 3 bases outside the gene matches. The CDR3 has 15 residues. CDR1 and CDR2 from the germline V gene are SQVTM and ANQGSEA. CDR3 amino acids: CSVEKRGLSYNEQFF. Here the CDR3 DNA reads TGCAGCGTTGAAAAGCGGGGGCTCTCCTACAATGAGCAGTTCTTC.

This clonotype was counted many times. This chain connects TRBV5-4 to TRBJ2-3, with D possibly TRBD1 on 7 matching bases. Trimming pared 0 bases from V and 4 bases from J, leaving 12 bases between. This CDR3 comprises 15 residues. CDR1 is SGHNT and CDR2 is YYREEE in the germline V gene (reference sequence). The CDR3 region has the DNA TGTGCCAGCAGCTTGGGTGGCAGGGGGGCAGATACGCAGTATTTT. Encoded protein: CASSLGGRGADTQYF. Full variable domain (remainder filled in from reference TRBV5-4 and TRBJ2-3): ETGVTQSPTHLIKTRGQQVTLRCSSQSGHNTVSWYQQALGQGPQFIFQYYREEENGRGNFPPRFSGLQFPNYSSELNVNALELDDSALYLCASSLGGRGADTQYFGPGTRLTVL.

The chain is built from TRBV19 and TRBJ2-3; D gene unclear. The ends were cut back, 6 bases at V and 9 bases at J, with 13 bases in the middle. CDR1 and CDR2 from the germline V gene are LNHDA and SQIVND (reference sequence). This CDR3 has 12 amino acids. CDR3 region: CASSAPLSTQYF. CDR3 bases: TGTGCCAGTAGCGCCCCCCTCTCCACGCAGTATTTT.

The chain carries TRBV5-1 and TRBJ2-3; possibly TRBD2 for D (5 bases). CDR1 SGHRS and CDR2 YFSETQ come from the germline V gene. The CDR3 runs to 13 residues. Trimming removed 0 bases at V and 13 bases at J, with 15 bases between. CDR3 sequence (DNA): TGCGCCAGCAGCTTGGCCGGGCAGACTAACGAGTATTTT. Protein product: CASSLAGQTNEYF.

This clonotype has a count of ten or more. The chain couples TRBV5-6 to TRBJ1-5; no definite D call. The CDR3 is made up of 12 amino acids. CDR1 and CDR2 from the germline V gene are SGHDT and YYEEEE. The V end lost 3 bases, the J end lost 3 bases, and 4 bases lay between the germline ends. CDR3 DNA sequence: TGTGCCAGCAGCTCGTACAATCAGCCCCAGCATTTT. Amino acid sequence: CASSSYNQPQHF.

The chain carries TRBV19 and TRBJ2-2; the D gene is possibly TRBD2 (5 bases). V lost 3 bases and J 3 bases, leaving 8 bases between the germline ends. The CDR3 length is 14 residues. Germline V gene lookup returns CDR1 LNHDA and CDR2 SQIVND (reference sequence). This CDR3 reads CASSMNGDTGELFF. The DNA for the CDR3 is TGTGCCAGTAGTATGAACGGGGACACCGGGGAGCTGTTTTTT.

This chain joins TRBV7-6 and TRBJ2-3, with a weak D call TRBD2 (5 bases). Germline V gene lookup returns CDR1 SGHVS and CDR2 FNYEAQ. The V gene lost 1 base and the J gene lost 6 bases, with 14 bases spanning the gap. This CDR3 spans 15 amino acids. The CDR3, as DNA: TGTGCCAGCAGCTTAGACAGTATCGGGGTGGATACGCAGTATTTT. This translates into CASSLDSIGVDTQYF.

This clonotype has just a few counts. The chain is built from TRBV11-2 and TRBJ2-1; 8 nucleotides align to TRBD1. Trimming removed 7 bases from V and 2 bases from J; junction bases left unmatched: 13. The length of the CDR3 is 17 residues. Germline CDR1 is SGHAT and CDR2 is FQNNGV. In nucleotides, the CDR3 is TGTGCCAGCACTGGATGGGGAACAGGGGGAACCTACAATGAGCAGTTCTTC. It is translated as CASTGWGTGGTYNEQFF.

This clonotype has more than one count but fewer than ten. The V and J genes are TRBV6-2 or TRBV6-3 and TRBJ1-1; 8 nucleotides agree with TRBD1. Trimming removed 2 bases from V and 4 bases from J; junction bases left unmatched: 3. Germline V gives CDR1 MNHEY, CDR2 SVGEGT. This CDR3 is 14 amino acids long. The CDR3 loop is CASSYAGTGTEAFF. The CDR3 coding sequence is TGTGCCAGCAGTTACGCTGGGACAGGCACTGAAGCTTTCTTT.

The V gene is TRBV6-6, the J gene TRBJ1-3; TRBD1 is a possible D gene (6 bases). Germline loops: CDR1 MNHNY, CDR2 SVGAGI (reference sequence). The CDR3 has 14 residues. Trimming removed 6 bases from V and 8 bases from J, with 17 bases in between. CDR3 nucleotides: TGTGCCAGCAGGCCGGGGACACCGACCCACACCATATATTTT. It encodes CASRPGTPTHTIYF.

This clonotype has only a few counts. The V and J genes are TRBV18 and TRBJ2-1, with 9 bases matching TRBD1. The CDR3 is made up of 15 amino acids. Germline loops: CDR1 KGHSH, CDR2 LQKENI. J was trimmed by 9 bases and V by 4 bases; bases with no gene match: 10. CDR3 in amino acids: CASSRAGTGIGEQFF. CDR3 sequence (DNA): TGTGCCAGCTCACGGGCCGGGACAGGGATCGGTGAGCAGTTCTTC. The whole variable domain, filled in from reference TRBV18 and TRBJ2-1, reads NAGVMQNPRHLVRRRGQEARLRCSPMKGHSHVYWYRQLPEEGLKFMVYLQKENIIDESGMPKERFSAEFPKEGPSILRIQQVVRGDSAAYFCASSRAGTGIGEQFFGPGTRLTVL.

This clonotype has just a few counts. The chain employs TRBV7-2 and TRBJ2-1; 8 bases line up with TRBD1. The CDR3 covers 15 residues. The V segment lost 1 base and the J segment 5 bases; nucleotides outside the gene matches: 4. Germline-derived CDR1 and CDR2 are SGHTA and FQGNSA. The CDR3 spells CASSLGHRGDNEQFF. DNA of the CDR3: TGTGCCAGCAGCTTAGGCCACAGGGGGGACAATGAGCAGTTCTTC.

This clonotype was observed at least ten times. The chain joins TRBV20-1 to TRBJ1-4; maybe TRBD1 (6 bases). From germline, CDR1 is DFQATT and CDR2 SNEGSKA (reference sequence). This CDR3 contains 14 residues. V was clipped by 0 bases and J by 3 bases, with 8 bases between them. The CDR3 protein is CSAREGQSNEKLFF. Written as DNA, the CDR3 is TGCAGTGCTAGAGAAGGACAGTCTAATGAAAAACTGTTTTTT.

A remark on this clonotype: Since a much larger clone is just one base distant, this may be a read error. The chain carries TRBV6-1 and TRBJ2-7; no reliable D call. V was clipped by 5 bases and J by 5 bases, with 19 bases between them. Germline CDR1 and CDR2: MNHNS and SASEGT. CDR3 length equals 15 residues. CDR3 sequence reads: CASSKQTGAGNEQYF. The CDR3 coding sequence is TGTGCCAGCAGTAAACAAACGGGCGCAGGCAACGAGCAGTACTTC.

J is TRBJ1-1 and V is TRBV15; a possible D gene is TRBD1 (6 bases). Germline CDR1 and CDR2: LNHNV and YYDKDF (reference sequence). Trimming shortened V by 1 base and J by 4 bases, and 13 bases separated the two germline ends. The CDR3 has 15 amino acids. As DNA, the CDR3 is TGTGCCACCAGCAGAGGACAGGCGCTTGGCACTGAAGCTTTCTTT. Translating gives CATSRGQALGTEAFF. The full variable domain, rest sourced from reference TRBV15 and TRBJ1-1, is DAMVIQNPRYQVTQFGKPVTLSCSQTLNHNVMYWYQQKSSQAPKLLFHYYDKDFNNEADTPDNFQSRRPNTSFCFLDIRSPGLGDTAMYLCATSRGQALGTEAFFGQGTRLTVV.

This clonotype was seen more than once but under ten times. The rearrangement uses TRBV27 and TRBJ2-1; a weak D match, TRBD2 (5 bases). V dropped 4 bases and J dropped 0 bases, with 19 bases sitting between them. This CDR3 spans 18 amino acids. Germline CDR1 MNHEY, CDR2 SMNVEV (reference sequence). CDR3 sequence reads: CASSSAGPSMSSYNEQFF. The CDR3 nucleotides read TGTGCCAGCAGTTCCGCGGGTCCTTCGATGAGCTCCTACAATGAGCAGTTCTTC.

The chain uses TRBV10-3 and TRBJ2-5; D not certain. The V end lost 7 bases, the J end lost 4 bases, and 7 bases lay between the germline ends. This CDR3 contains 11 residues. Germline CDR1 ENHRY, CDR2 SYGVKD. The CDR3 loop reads CAITIGETQYF. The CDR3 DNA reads TGTGCCATCACCATAGGAGAGACCCAGTACTTC.

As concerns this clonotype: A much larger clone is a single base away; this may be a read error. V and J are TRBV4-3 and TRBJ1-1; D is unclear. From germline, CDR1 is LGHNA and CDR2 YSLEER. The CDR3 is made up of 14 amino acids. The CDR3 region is CAISQERRPNEAFF. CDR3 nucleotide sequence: TGCGCCATCAGCCAAGAACGGCGGCCGAATGAAGCTTTCTTT.

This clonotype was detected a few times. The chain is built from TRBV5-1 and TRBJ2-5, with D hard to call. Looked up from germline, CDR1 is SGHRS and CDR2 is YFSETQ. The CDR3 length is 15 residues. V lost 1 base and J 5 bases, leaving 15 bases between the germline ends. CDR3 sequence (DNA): TGCGCCAGCAGCTTGAATGGGCACCTGGGGGAGACCCAGTACTTC. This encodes CASSLNGHLGETQYF.

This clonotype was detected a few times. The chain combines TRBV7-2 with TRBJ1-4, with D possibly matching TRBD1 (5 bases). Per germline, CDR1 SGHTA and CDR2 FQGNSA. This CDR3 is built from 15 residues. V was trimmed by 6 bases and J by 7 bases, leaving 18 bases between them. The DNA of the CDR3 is TGTGCCAGCAGGGGGGGAACCGGTGGGAGTGAAAAACTGTTTTTT. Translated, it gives CASRGGTGGSEKLFF. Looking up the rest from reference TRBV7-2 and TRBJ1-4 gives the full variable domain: GAGVSQSPSNKVTEKGKDVELRCDPISGHTALYWYRQSLGQGLEFLIYFQGNSAPDKSGLPSDRFSAERTGGSVSTLTIQRTQQEDSAVYLCASRGGTGGSEKLFFGSGTQLSVL.

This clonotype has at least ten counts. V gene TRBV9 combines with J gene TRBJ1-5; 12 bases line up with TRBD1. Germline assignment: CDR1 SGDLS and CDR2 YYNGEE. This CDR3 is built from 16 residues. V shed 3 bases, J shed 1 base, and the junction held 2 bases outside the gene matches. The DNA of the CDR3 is TGTGCCAGCAGCGCTGGGACAGGGGGCAGCAATCAGCCCCAGCATTTT. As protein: CASSAGTGGSNQPQHF.